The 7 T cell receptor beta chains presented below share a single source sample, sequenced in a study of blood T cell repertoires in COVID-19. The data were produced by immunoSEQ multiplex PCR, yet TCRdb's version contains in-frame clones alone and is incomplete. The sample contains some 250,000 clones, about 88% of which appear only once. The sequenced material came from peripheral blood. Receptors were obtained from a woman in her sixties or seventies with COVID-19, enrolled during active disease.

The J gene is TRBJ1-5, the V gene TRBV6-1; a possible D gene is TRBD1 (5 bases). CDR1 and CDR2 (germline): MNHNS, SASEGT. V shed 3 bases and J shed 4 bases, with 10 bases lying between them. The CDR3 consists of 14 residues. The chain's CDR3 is CASSDASGNQPQHF. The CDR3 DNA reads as TGTGCCAGCAGTGATGCCTCAGGGAATCAGCCCCAGCATTTT.

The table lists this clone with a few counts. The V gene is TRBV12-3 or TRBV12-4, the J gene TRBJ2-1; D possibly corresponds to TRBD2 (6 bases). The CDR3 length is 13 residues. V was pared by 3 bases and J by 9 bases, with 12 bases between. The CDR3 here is CASSFRGSSEQFF. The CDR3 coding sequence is TGTGCCAGCAGTTTTCGGGGGAGTTCTGAGCAGTTCTTC.

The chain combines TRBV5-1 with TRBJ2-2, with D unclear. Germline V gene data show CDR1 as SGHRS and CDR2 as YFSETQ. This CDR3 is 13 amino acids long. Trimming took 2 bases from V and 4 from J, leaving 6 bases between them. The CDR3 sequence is CASSLPGTGELFF. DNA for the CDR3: TGCGCCAGCAGCTTACCGGGCACCGGGGAGCTGTTTTTT.

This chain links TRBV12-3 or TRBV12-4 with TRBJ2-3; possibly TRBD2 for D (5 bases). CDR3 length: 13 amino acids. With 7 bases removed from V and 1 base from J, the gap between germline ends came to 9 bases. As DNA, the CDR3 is TGTGCCAGCAAGGCGGGTGGCACAGATACGCAGTATTTT. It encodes CASKAGGTDTQYF.

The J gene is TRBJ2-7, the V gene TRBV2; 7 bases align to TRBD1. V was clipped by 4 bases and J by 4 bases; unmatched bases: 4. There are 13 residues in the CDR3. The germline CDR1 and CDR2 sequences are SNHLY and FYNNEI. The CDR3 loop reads CASSANRGYEQYF. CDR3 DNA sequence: TGTGCCAGCAGTGCCAACAGGGGTTACGAGCAGTACTTC.

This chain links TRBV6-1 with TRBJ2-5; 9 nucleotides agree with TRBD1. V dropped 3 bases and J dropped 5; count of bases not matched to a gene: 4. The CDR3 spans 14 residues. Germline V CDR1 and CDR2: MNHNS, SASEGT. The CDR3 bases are TGTGCCAGCAGTGACCACAGGGGGCAGGAGACCCAGTACTTC. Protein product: CASSDHRGQETQYF.

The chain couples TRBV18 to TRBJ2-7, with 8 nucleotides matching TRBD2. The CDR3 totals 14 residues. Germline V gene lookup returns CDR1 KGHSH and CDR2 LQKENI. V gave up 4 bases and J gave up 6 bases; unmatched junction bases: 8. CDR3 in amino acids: CASSLGTREIEQYF. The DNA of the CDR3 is TGTGCCAGCTCACTGGGGACTAGGGAGATCGAGCAGTACTTC.